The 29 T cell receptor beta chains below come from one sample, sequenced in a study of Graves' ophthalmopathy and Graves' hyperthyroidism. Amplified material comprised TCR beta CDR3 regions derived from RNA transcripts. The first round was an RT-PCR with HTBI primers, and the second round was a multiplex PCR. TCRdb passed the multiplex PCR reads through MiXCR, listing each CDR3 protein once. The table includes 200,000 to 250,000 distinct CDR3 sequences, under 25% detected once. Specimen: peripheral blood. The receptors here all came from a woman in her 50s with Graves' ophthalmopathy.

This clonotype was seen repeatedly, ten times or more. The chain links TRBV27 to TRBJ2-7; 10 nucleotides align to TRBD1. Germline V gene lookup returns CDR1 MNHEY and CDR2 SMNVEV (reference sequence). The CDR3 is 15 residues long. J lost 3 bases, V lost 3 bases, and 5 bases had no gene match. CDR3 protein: CASSLGQGHYYEQYF. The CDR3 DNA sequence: TGTGCCAGCAGTTTGGGACAGGGGCACTACTACGAGCAGTACTTC.

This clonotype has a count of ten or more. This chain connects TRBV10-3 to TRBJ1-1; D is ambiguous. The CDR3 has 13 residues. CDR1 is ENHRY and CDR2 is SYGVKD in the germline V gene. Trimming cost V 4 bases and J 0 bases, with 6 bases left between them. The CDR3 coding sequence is TGTGCCATCAGTGGAAGGGTGAACACTGAAGCTTTCTTT. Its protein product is CAISGRVNTEAFF.

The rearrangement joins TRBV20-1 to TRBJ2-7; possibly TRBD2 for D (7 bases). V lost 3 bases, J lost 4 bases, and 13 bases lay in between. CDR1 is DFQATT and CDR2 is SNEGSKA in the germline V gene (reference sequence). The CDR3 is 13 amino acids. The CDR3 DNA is TGCAGTGCTAGGGGGGGGGCTGATTACGAGCAGTACTTC. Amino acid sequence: CSARGGADYEQYF.

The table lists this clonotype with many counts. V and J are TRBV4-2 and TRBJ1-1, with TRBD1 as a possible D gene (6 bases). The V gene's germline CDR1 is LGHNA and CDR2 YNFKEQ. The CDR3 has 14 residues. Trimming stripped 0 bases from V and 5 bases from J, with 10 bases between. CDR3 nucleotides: TGTGCCAGCAGCCAAGATACAGGGCGGACTGAAGCTTTCTTT. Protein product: CASSQDTGRTEAFF.

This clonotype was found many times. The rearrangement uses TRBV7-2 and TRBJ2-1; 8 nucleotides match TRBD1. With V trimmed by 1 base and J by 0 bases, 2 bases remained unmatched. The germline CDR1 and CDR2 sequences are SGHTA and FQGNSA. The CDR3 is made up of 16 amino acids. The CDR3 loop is CASSLGRGRSYNEQFF. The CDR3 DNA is TGTGCCAGCAGCTTAGGCAGGGGGCGCTCCTACAATGAGCAGTTCTTC.

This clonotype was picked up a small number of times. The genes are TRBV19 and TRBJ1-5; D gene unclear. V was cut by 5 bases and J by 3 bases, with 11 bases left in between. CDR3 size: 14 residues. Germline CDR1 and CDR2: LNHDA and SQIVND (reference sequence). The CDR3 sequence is CASSFRAHNQPQHF. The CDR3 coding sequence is TGTGCCAGTAGTTTCCGGGCTCACAATCAGCCCCAGCATTTT.

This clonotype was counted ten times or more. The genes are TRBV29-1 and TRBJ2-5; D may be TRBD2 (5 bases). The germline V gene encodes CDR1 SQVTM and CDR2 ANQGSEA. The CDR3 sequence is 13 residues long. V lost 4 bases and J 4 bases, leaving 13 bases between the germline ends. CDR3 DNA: TGCAGCGTTGGACCCGTTGAGGGAGAGACCCAGTACTTC. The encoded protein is CSVGPVEGETQYF.

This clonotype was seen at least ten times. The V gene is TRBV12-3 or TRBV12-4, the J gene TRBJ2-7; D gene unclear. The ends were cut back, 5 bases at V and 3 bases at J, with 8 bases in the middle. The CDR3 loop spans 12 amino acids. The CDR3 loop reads CASSPGFYEQYF. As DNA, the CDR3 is TGTGCCAGCAGTCCCGGGTTCTACGAGCAGTACTTC.

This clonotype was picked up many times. DNA for the CDR3: TGTGCCAGCTCCCCGACAGGAGAATATGGCTACACCTTC. It encodes CASSPTGEYGYTF. The chain links TRBV12-3 or TRBV12-4 to TRBJ1-2, with D perhaps TRBD1 (6 bases). The CDR3 is made up of 13 amino acids. V was cut by 8 bases and J by 5 bases, with 15 bases left in between.

The CDR3 DNA follows: TGTGCCACCGGAGAGGGCTATGGCTACACCTTC. Translating gives CATGEGYGYTF. This rearrangement joins TRBV24-1 to TRBJ1-2; D uncertain. This CDR3 has 11 residues. Germline V gene lookup returns CDR1 KGHDR and CDR2 SFDVKD. Trimming took off 9 bases at V and 4 bases at J, with 8 bases between the two ends.

The CDR3 region has the DNA TGTGCCAGCAGCCTCATCAACCCGACAGGGCCGACGGGGGAGCTGTTTTTT. This gives the protein CASSLINPTGPTGELFF. This chain joins TRBV11-2 and TRBJ2-2, with TRBD1 identical over 7 bases. Unmatched junction bases numbered 17, after V lost 5 bases and J lost 8 bases. Germline V gene data show CDR1 as SGHAT and CDR2 as FQNNGV. The CDR3 loop spans 17 amino acids.

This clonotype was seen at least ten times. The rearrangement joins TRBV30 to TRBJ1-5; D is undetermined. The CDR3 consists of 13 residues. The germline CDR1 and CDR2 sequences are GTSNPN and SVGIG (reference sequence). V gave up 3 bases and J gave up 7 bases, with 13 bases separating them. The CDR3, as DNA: TGTGCCTGGAGCCTTAGGGTGAACCAGCCCCAGCATTTT. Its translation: CAWSLRVNQPQHF.

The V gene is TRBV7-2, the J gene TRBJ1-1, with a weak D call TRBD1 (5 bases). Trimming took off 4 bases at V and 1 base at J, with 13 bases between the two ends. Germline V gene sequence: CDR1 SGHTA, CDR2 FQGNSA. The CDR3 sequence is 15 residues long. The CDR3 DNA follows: TGTGCCAGCAGCTACCGCGGGACGGGGAACACTGAAGCTTTCTTT. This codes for CASSYRGTGNTEAFF. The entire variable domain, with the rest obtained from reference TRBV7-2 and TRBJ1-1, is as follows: GAGVSQSPSNKVTEKGKDVELRCDPISGHTALYWYRQSLGQGLEFLIYFQGNSAPDKSGLPSDRFSAERTGGSVSTLTIQRTQQEDSAVYLCASSYRGTGNTEAFFGQGTRLTVV.

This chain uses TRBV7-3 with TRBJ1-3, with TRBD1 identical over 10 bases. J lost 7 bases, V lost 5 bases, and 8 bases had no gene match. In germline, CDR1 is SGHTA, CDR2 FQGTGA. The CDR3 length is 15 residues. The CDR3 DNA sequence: TGTGCCAGCAGCGTTGACAGGGGGCTTGGGAACACCATATATTTT. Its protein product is CASSVDRGLGNTIYF.

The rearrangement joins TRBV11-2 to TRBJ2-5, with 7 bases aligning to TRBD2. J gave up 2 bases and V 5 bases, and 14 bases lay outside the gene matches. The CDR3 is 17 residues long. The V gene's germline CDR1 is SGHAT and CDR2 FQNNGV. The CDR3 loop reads CASSLAGTTKLQETQYF. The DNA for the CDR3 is TGTGCCAGCAGCCTCGCCGGGACTACCAAGCTTCAAGAGACCCAGTACTTC.

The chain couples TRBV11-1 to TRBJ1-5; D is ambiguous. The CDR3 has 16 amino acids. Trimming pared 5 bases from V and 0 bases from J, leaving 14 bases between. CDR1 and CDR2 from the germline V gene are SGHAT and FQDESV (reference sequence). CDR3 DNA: TGTGCCAGCAGCCGAGAAGGACCTGCTAGCAATCAGCCCCAGCATTTT. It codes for CASSREGPASNQPQHF. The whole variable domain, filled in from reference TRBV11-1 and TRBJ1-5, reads EAEVAQSPRYKITEKSQAVAFWCDPISGHATLYWYRQILGQGPELLVQFQDESVVDDSQLPKDRFSAERLKGVDSTLKIQPAELGDSAMYLCASSREGPASNQPQHFGDGTRLSIL.

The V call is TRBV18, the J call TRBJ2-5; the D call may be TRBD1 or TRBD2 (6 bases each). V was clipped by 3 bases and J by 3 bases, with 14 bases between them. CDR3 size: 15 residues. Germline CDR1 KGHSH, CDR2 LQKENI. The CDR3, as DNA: TGTGCCAGCTCACCGCTGACGGGGGCCAAAGAGACCCAGTACTTC. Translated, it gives CASSPLTGAKETQYF.

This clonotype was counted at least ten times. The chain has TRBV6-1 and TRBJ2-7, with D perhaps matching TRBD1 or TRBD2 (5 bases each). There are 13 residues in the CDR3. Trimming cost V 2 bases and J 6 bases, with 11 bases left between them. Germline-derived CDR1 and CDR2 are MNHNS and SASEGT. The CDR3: CASSERSGSEQYF. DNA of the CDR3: TGTGCCAGCAGTGAAAGGTCAGGGAGCGAGCAGTACTTC.

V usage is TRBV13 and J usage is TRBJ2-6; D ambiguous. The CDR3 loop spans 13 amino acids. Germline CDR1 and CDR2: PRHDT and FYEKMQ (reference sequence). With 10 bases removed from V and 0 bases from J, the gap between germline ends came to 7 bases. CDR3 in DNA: TGTGCCACCAAAAGCTCTGGGGCCAACGTCCTGACTTTC. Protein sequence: CATKSSGANVLTF.

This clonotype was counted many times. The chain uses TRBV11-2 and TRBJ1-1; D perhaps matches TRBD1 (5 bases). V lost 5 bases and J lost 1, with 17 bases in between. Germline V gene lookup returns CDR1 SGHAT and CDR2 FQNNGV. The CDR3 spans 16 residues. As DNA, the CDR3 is TGTGCCAGCAGCCCCTCCCCTGGGACGGCGAACACTGAAGCTTTCTTT. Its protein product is CASSPSPGTANTEAFF.

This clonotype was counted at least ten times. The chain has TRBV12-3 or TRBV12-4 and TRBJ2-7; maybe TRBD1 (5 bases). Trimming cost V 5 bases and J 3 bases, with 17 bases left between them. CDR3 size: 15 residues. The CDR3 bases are TGTGCCAGCAGTGGCGGACATAGTCCTTACTACGAGCAGTACTTC. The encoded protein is CASSGGHSPYYEQYF.

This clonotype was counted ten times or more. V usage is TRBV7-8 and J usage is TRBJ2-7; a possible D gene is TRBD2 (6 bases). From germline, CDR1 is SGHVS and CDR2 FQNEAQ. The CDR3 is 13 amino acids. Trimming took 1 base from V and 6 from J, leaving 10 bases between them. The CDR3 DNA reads TGTGCCAGCAGCTTAGGGGGAGGCGGCGAGCAGTACTTC. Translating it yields CASSLGGGGEQYF.

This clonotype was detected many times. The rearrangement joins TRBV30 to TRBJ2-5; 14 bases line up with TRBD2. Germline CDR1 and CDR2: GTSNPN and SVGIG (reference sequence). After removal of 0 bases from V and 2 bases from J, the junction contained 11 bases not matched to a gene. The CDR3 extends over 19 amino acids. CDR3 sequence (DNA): TGTGCCTGGAGTGTACTCCGGACTAGCGGGAGGACATGGCAAGAGACCCAGTACTTC. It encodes CAWSVLRTSGRTWQETQYF.

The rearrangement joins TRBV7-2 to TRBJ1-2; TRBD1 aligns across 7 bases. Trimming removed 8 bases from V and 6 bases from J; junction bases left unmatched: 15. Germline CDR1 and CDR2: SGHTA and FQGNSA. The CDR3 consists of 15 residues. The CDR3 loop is CASSYPGTVLHGYTF. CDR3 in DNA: TGTGCCAGCTCCTACCCCGGGACAGTTCTACATGGCTACACCTTC.

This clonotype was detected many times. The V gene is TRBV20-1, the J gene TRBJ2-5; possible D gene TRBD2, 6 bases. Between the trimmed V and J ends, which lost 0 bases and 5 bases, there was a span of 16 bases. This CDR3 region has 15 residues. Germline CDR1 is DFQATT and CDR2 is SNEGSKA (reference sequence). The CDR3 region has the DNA TGCAGTGCTAGAGACCCGGGCCTCGGAGGGGAGACCCAGTACTTC. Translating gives CSARDPGLGGETQYF.

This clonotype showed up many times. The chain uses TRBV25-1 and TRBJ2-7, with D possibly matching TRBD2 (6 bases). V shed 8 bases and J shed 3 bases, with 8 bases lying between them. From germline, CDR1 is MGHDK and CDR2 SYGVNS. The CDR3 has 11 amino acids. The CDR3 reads CASGEDYEQYF. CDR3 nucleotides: TGTGCCAGCGGGGAGGACTACGAGCAGTACTTC.

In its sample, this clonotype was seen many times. The CDR3 reads CSVEVGFGAGYTF. The DNA for the CDR3 is TGCAGCGTTGAAGTAGGATTTGGGGCTGGCTACACCTTC. The chain combines TRBV29-1 with TRBJ1-2, with a weak D call TRBD1 (5 bases). Germline assignment: CDR1 SQVTM and CDR2 ANQGSEA. This CDR3 contains 13 residues. Deletions cut 1 base from V and 7 bases from J, with 13 bases between.

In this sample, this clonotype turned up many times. CDR3 sequence: CSVGMNTEAFF. CDR3 coding DNA: TGCAGCGTTGGAATGAACACTGAAGCTTTCTTT. The rearrangement uses TRBV29-1 and TRBJ1-1; D remains ambiguous. This CDR3 region has 11 residues. V lost 4 bases, J lost 0 bases, and 3 bases lay in between. Germline V lookup: CDR1 SQVTM, CDR2 ANQGSEA.

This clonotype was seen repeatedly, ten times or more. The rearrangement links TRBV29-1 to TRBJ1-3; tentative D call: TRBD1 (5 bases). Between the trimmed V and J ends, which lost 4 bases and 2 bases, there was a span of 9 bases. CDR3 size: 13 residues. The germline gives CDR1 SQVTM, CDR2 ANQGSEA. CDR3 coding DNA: TGCAGCGTTGCGGGGGTTGCTGGAAACACCATATATTTT. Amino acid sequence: CSVAGVAGNTIYF.